This T cell receptor beta chain was recorded in a study of blood T cell repertoires in COVID-19. About the research overall: There were acute and convalescent COVID-19 samples, and they came from the United States, Italy and Spain. The analysed material was cDNA or gDNA that came from T cells, B-cell-depleted T cells, or PBMCs.

In the original processing: Estimates of nucleated cell counts were drawn from the amplification of reference gene primers. Some clones are missing from TCRdb's copy, which holds only in-frame ones; the method was immunoSEQ multiplex PCR. V and J calls and clone size come straight from that table; D and trimming were deduced from the DNA. The sample has about 210,000 clones, approximately 90% seen once; the top ten hold more than 0.95%. Germline V lookup: CDR1 LGHNT, CDR2 FRNRAP. The CDR3 covers 16 residues. Trimming pared 5 bases from V and 3 bases from J, leaving 18 bases between. The receptor comes from a young man with acute or convalescent COVID-19. Sequencing input: peripheral blood. The rearrangement links TRBV12-5 to TRBJ2-3; D remains unclear. CDR3 sequence (DNA): TGTGCTAGTGGTGTAGCCCTGGGTAGCTCGACAGATACGCAGTATTTT. Its translation: CASGVALGSSTDTQYF.